This paragraph reports one T cell receptor beta chain. This clonotype was picked up a small number of times. The specificity of this receptor is unknown. The input lacks base qualities; no much larger clone sits a single base away. The sample is drawn from a study of blood T cells in healthy people across ages (dated by TCRdb to the mid-2010s). For context, the study as a whole: In model experiments, template switching captured roughly one uniquely barcoded TCR beta cDNA molecule for every two T cells. Using deep sequencing normalized with unique cDNA molecular identifiers, the study measured how TCR beta repertoire diversity changes with age. The donors were divided into four age groups: young (average around 16 years), middle-aged (approximately 39), aged (approximately 59) and long-lived (nearly 85). Donors of different ages were randomly distributed across sequencing lanes to avoid experimental bias. Two additional independent replicas of 1 million unique cDNA reads from the same blood draw were analyzed for two donors (one aged 18 to 30 and one aged 80 or older). Results and caveats for the whole study, not just this receptor: Because donor CMV infection status was unknown, age-related changes in expanded clonotypes were potentially confounded. Estimates of total diversity from one million sequenced T cells were regarded as lower bounds and underestimates. Since profiling was done on bulk unsorted PBMCs, naive and antigen-experienced compartments could not be conclusively compared. Observed TCR beta diversity per million T cells fell roughly linearly with age, and a significant reduction was already apparent by age roughly 40. Compared with the aged group, the long-lived group had more naive CD4+ T cells, fewer expanded clones and increased TCR diversity, suggesting age selection. There was a strong correlation between observed TCR beta diversity and the percentage of naive T cells measured by flow cytometry.

Donors were 35 to 40 systemically healthy Caucasian individuals from Russia aged roughly 6 to 95 years. Each donor gave about 9.7 milliliters of peripheral blood, drawn into EDTA-treated Vacutainer tubes. Ficoll-Paque density-gradient centrifugation was used to isolate PBMCs, with at least 6 million obtained per sample. Total RNA was extracted from PBMCs with Trizol reagent, with at least 5 micrograms obtained per sample. The percentages of naive CD45RAhigh/CD27high T cells were determined by flow cytometry on a PBMC aliquot from every donor. The library relied on 5' RACE. For sequencing, an Illumina HiSeq 2500 was employed. A second PCR of roughly 7 to 11 cycles was run with a J-beta primer mix and a sample-barcoded 5' primer. A template-switch 5' adaptor carrying 12 random nucleotides introduced a unique molecular identifier onto each TCR beta cDNA molecule. Each sample yielded at least 2.5 million CDR3-containing paired-end reads. First-strand cDNA was synthesized from all RNA with the Mint cDNA synthesis kit, primed by a TRBC-specific oligonucleotide. All cDNA was treated with uracil-DNA glycosylase and then went through a first 18-cycle PCR with the universal primers M1SS and BC2_uni_R. On the authors' methods: Each sample was normalized by randomly selecting 1 million high-quality reads, each carrying a distinct molecular identifier. Reads with shared molecular identifiers were discarded instead of being binned into consensus sequences. CDR3 identification, clonotype clustering and error correction used MiTCR with a Q25 quality threshold and the strictest error-elimination algorithm. A nonparametric unseen species model with Euler transformation was used to estimate lower-bound total TCR beta diversity. Starting from the raw public reads, TCRdb applied fastp trimming at Q25, assembled clones with MiXCR and retained in-frame beta chains. Rows with one shared CDR3 protein collapse into an entry with the most common genes and DNA. The V and J calls were determined by TCRdb, not by the authors. For this sample the table gives about 720,000 distinct CDR3 sequences, of which about a fifth were detected only once. Roughly 22% of the sample is in the top ten clones.

Its CDR3 holds 12 amino acids, cysteine through phenylalanine. The read is trimmed to its CDR3 DNA, 36 bases read in frame from base 1. The germline ends are 12 bases apart after V is trimmed by 4 bases and J by 7 bases. CDR1 and CDR2 (GTSNPN, SVGIG) derive from the germline V gene (reference sequence). The chain was built from TRBV30 and TRBJ2-3; no D segment can be confidently identified. The receptor's source is a man aged 70-80 years in good health. The source material was blood. CDR3 sequence: CAWNADGHTQYF. The nucleotides read TGTGCCTGGAACGCGGACGGGCATACGCAGTATTTT.